Listed here is a single TCR beta chain. Its antigen remains unknown. The sample belongs to a study of T cell responses to AZD1222 COVID-19 vaccine. Findings and caveats of the study: Recipients of two AZD1222 doses showed rising Spike-specific TCR breadth and depth. Clonal diversity was possibly underestimated, and the donors were mostly white British, with more females. Targeting of unmutated variant regions was reportedly seen in nearly half of spike-specific TCRs.

Losses at the gene ends were 5 bases for V and 7 bases for J; bases not matched to a gene: 15. Germline V CDR1 and CDR2: LNHDA, SQIVND (reference sequence). This CDR3 is 17 amino acids long. The data were produced by immunoSEQ multiplex PCR, yet TCRdb's version contains in-frame clones alone and is incomplete. The sample records tens of thousands of clones, around 80% being singletons. The TCR sequence derives from an adult who received the AZD1222 COVID-19 vaccine. The chain is built from TRBV19 and TRBJ1-4; 8 nucleotides agree with TRBD1. Sequencing used peripheral blood, obtained 28 days after the second AZD1222 dose. In DNA, the CDR3 is TGTGCCAGTAGTTTTTTGGACAGGGTAGGGGTTGGTGAAAAACTGTTTTTT. Translating gives CASSFLDRVGVGEKLFF.